The table lists the clone carrying this T cell receptor (beta chain) with a few counts. Its antigen is currently unknown. Alongside a J-beta primer mix, a sample-barcoded 5' primer served in a second PCR lasting roughly 7 to 11 cycles. One entry per CDR3 protein results from TCRdb running MiXCR on the 5' RACE reads. The table includes about 800,000 distinct CDR3 sequences, approximately 25% detected once. Healthy Caucasian individuals from Russia aged about 6 to 90 served as donors. The sample originates from a study of blood T cells in healthy people across ages. Whole-study findings and limits: Reliance upon unsorted PBMCs precluded definitive naive versus antigen-experienced comparison.

The CDR3 runs to 10 residues. Trimming stripped 10 bases from V and 4 bases from J, with 7 bases between. Germline values: CDR1 SGHVS, CDR2 FQNEAQ. This sample was also put to use in a study of T cells of mothers and their children. From that second work: Nine systemically healthy Caucasian donors: three mothers, six children. Related pairs of mothers and children showed slightly higher, non-significant overlap versus unrelated pairs.

The TCR sequence derives from a boy aged 5-17 years in good health. This sequence joins TRBV7-8 and TRBJ2-5; D gene uncertain. The sequenced sample was blood. The CDR3 bases are TGTGCCAAAGCCCTAGAGACCCAGTACTTC. Its translation: CAKALETQYF.